These 24 T cell receptor beta chains came from one sample sequenced in a study of control samples from healthy donors and cancer patients. The protocol was immunoSEQ multiplex PCR, while the TCRdb copy is restricted to in-frame clones and leaves out a portion. The data contain 400,000 to 500,000 clones, more than 80% of them singletons. Sequencing was done on a sample of PBMCs. The receptor source for this set is a man in his forties with head and neck cancer.

V gene TRBV4-3 combines with J gene TRBJ2-2; D might be TRBD1 (5 bases). The CDR3 contains 15 residues. V lost 1 base and J 0 bases, leaving 6 bases between the germline ends. CDR1 and CDR2 (germline): LGHNA, YSLEER. In DNA form, the CDR3 reads TGCGCCAGCAGCCAAGGACAGTCGAACACCGGGGAGCTGTTTTTT. As protein: CASSQGQSNTGELFF.

The V and J genes are TRBV6-5 and TRBJ2-7; D remains ambiguous. Germline CDR1 reads MNHEY; CDR2 reads SVGAGI. Trimming took off 0 bases at V and 6 bases at J, with 9 bases between the two ends. The CDR3 is 13 amino acids. The CDR3 nucleotides read TGTGCCAGCAGTTACTCGGGATTCCCCGAGCAGTACTTC. It encodes CASSYSGFPEQYF.

V gene TRBV5-6 combines with J gene TRBJ2-5, with 10 bases that match TRBD2. V was clipped by 4 bases and J by 0 bases; unmatched bases: 6. This CDR3 region has 16 residues. The germline gives CDR1 SGHDT, CDR2 YYEEEE. The chain's CDR3 is CASSHYSGGYQETQYF. The CDR3 DNA is TGTGCCAGCAGCCACTATAGCGGGGGGTACCAAGAGACCCAGTACTTC.

The chain is built from TRBV9 and TRBJ1-6; D is unresolved. Germline CDR1 and CDR2: SGDLS and YYNGEE. V dropped 4 bases and J dropped 0 bases, with 14 bases sitting between them. The CDR3 sequence is 17 residues long. The CDR3 loop is CASSPRMSSSYNSPLHF. The CDR3 DNA is TGTGCCAGCAGCCCCAGGATGTCGAGCTCCTATAATTCACCCCTCCACTTT.

The chain couples TRBV5-6 to TRBJ1-2; D may be TRBD1 (5 bases). The V end lost 0 bases, the J end lost 5 bases, and 11 bases lay between the germline ends. Germline CDR1 and CDR2: SGHDT and YYEEEE. This CDR3 spans 14 amino acids. DNA for the CDR3: TGTGCCAGCAGCTTGGGGGACTTCCATTATGGCTACACCTTC. Translating gives CASSLGDFHYGYTF.

The CDR3 here is CASSVGTSGAGTDTQYF. DNA of the CDR3: TGTGCCAGCAGCGTAGGGACTAGCGGGGCCGGCACAGATACGCAGTATTTT. This chain links TRBV5-6 with TRBJ2-3, with 13 nucleotides matching TRBD2. There are 17 residues in the CDR3. Germline lookup yields CDR1 SGHDT and CDR2 YYEEEE. With V trimmed by 4 bases and J by 1 base, 6 bases remained unmatched.

For this clone: The identical CDR3 is also encoded by other nucleotide sequences in the sample. The chain recombines TRBV6-5 with TRBJ1-2; D is ambiguous. The CDR3 has 13 residues. Deletions cut 0 bases from V and 8 bases from J, with 10 bases between. Per the germline V gene, CDR1 is MNHEY and CDR2 is SVGAGI. CDR3 amino acids: CASSYSTGKGYTF. The CDR3 DNA follows: TGTGCCAGCAGTTACTCAACGGGGAAAGGCTACACCTTC.

The V and J genes are TRBV19 and TRBJ2-3; 9 nucleotides align to TRBD2. This CDR3 contains 15 residues. Germline lookup yields CDR1 LNHDA and CDR2 SQIVND (reference sequence). Trimming at V came to 5 bases and at J to 3 bases, leaving 6 bases not matched to a gene. The CDR3 DNA reads as TGTGCCAGTAGTGCGGCGGGGGGGCGAACAGATACGCAGTATTTT. Encoded protein: CASSAAGGRTDTQYF.

The gene calls are TRBV6-4 and TRBJ2-2; D is undetermined. Between the trimmed V and J ends, which lost 0 bases and 6 bases, there was a span of 5 bases. The CDR3 length is 13 residues. Germline V gene data show CDR1 as MRHNA and CDR2 as SNTAGT. The CDR3 DNA is TGTGCCAGCAGTGACTCGGGGTCCGGGGAGCTGTTTTTT. This translates into CASSDSGSGELFF.

V gene TRBV7-2 combines with J gene TRBJ2-1; D is uncertain. Germline V gene data show CDR1 as SGHTA and CDR2 as FQGNSA. The CDR3 runs to 16 residues. Trimming took off 2 bases at V and 3 bases at J, with 14 bases between the two ends. Here the CDR3 DNA reads TGTGCCAGCAGCTTAAGTTTACCTTTCGGCTACAATGAGCAGTTCTTC. Protein sequence: CASSLSLPFGYNEQFF.

The gene calls are TRBV5-1 and TRBJ2-3; TRBD1 might be the D (5 bases). The CDR3 runs 15 residues. Trimming stripped 0 bases from V and 2 bases from J, with 10 bases between. Germline V gives CDR1 SGHRS, CDR2 YFSETQ. For the CDR3, the DNA is TGCGCCAGCAGCTTGGAGGGGCTACCCACAGATACGCAGTATTTT. Encoded protein: CASSLEGLPTDTQYF.

This clone occurred once. The chain employs TRBV3-1 (or the pseudogene TRBV3-2) and TRBJ1-2, with a possible D match to TRBD1 (5 bases). This CDR3 is built from 16 residues. V was pared by 5 bases and J by 3 bases, with 19 bases between. Per germline, CDR1 LGHDT and CDR2 YNNKEL (reference sequence). The CDR3 coding sequence is TGTGCCAGCAGCGCTCCCGGGACGGGTGGGGACTATGGCTACACCTTC. Translated, it gives CASSAPGTGGDYGYTF.

The V gene is TRBV24-1, the J gene TRBJ1-4; D is undetermined. The CDR3 is made up of 14 amino acids. Germline CDR1 and CDR2: KGHDR and SFDVKD. V shed 1 base and J shed 11 bases, with 13 bases lying between them. In DNA, the CDR3 is TGTGCCACCAGTGATTTAAGGGTCCCTGGGAAACTGTTTTTT. Translating it yields CATSDLRVPGKLFF.

J is TRBJ1-1 and V is TRBV21-1; the table's TRBD1 call for D was not verified on the DNA. TRBV21-1 is tagged as a pseudogene. The CDR3 runs 18 residues. In nucleotides, the CDR3 is TGTGCCAGCAGCACGCATAATCCAAGACAGGATGGGCACACTGAAGCTTTCTTT. Protein: CASSTHNPRQDGHTEAFF.

V gene TRBV27 combines with J gene TRBJ2-2; D possibly corresponds to TRBD1 (5 bases). V was cut by 8 bases and J by 0 bases, with 13 bases left in between. Germline values: CDR1 MNHEY, CDR2 SMNVEV (reference sequence). There are 15 residues in the CDR3. Written as DNA, the CDR3 is TGTGCCAGCTGGGGCTATGTCGCGAACACCGGGGAGCTGTTTTTT. It encodes CASWGYVANTGELFF.

This chain links TRBV28 with TRBJ1-2, with D maybe TRBD1 (6 bases). Trimming took off 3 bases at V and 1 base at J, with 24 bases between the two ends. This CDR3 comprises 19 residues. Germline V gene data show CDR1 as MDHEN and CDR2 as SYDVKM. Written as DNA, the CDR3 is TGTGCCAGCAGTTTGTCTAACCCCCGGACAGTTCCCGGTAACTATGGCTACACCTTC. This encodes CASSLSNPRTVPGNYGYTF.

V and J are TRBV12-3 or TRBV12-4 and TRBJ2-1; possibly TRBD2 for D (5 bases). The CDR3 totals 13 residues. Trimming removed 1 base from V and 8 bases from J, with 9 bases in between. CDR3 nucleotides: TGTGCCAGCAGTTTAGATGGCGGGTATGAGCAGTTCTTC. Its translation is CASSLDGGYEQFF.

The V and J genes are TRBV5-8 and TRBJ2-7; D might be TRBD2 (5 bases). The CDR3 loop spans 13 amino acids. The V end lost 0 bases, the J end lost 6 bases, and 10 bases lay between the germline ends. CDR1 is SGHTS, CDR2 YDEGEE, per germline. The CDR3 nucleotides read TGTGCCAGCAGCTTGGTGAGGGAGCGCGAGCAGTACTTC. As protein: CASSLVREREQYF.

The rearrangement joins TRBV13 to TRBJ1-2, with D maybe TRBD1 (6 bases). Per germline, CDR1 PRHDT and CDR2 FYEKMQ (reference sequence). The CDR3 has 15 amino acids. V was trimmed by 6 bases and J by 6 bases, leaving 20 bases between them. The CDR3 bases are TGTGCCAGCAGTCCCCCACAGGGCGGCACCAATGGCTACACCTTC. It specifies CASSPPQGGTNGYTF.

This clone showed up just once. The chain joins TRBV29-1 to TRBJ2-2; TRBD1 is a possible D gene (6 bases). The CDR3 extends over 14 amino acids. Germline CDR1 SQVTM, CDR2 ANQGSEA. With 4 bases removed from V and 0 bases from J, the gap between germline ends came to 9 bases. The CDR3 region is CSVGTVANTGELFF. CDR3 sequence (DNA): TGCAGCGTTGGGACAGTGGCGAACACCGGGGAGCTGTTTTTT.

The V gene is TRBV7-3, the J gene TRBJ2-1, with 8 bases lining up with TRBD2. Germline loops: CDR1 SGHTA, CDR2 FQGTGA. Germline trimming cut 5 bases from V and 8 bases from J; bases unmatched to any gene: 11. The CDR3 runs 15 residues. CDR3 nucleotide sequence: TGTGCCAGCAGCCAGACTAGCGACCGGAGGGATGAGCAGTTCTTC. Its translation: CASSQTSDRRDEQFF.

The rearrangement links TRBV28 to TRBJ2-2; 8 bases fit TRBD2. J gave up 4 bases and V 10 bases, and 5 bases lay outside the gene matches. CDR3 size: 13 residues. Germline V lookup: CDR1 MDHEN, CDR2 SYDVKM. The CDR3 reads CATKRGGTGELFF. The DNA for the CDR3 is TGTGCCACCAAACGGGGGGGCACCGGGGAGCTGTTTTTT.

J is TRBJ1-6 and V is TRBV9, with D maybe TRBD1 (5 bases). V dropped 4 bases and J dropped 11 bases, with 13 bases sitting between them. The CDR3 spans 13 residues. Germline CDR1 and CDR2: SGDLS and YYNGEE. CDR3 bases: TGTGCCAGCAGCAAGTGGGGGAGCCCACCCCTCCACTTT. Its translation is CASSKWGSPPLHF. The whole variable domain, filled in from reference TRBV9 and TRBJ1-6, reads DSGVTQTPKHLITATGQRVTLRCSPRSGDLSVYWYQQSLDQGLQFLIQYYNGEERAKGNILERFSAQQFPDLHSELNLSSLELGDSALYFCASSKWGSPPLHFGNGTRLTVT.

Here the CDR3 DNA reads TGTGCCAGCAGCCCCTGGTACGCCCGGACGGGGAGCTCCTACAATGAGCAGTTCTTC. As protein: CASSPWYARTGSSYNEQFF. V usage is TRBV5-6 and J usage is TRBJ2-1; weak D call: TRBD2 (5 bases). Germline V gene sequence: CDR1 SGHDT, CDR2 YYEEEE. The CDR3 has 19 amino acids. Trimming removed 4 bases at V and 0 bases at J, with 23 bases between. The full variable domain, in which reference TRBV5-6 and TRBJ2-1 provide the parts outside the CDR3, is DAGVTQSPTHLIKTRGQQVTLRCSPKSGHDTVSWYQQALGQGPQFIFQYYEEEERQRGNFPDRFSGHQFPNYSSELNVNALLLGDSALYLCASSPWYARTGSSYNEQFFGPGTRLTVL.